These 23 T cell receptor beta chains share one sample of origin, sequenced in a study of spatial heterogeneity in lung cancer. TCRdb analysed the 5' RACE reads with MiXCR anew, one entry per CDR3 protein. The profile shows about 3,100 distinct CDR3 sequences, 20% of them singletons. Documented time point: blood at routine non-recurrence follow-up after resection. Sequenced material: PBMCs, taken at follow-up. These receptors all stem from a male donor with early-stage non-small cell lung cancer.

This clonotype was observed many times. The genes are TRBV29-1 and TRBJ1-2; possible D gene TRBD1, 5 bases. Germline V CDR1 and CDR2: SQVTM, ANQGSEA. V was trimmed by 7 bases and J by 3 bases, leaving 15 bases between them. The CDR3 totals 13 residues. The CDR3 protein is CSAYSTVDYGYTF. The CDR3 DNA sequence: TGCAGCGCTTATTCGACAGTGGACTATGGCTACACCTTC.

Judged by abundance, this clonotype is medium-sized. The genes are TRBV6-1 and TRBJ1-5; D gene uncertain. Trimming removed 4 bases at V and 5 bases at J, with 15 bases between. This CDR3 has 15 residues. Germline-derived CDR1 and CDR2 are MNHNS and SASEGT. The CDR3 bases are TGTGCCAGCAGTGCCGCCATACTGGCGGATCAGCCCCAGCATTTT. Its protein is CASSAAILADQPQHF.

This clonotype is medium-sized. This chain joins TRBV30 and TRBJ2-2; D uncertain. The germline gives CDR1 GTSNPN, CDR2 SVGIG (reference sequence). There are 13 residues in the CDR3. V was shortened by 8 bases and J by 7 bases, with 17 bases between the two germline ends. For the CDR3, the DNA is TGTGCCCCTGGAGTGTACGGGTACGGGGAGCTGTTTTTT. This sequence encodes CAPGVYGYGELFF.

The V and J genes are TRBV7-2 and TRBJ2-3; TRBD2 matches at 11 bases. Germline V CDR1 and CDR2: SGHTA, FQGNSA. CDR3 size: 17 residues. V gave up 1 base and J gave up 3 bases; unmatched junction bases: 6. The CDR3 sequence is CASSLVGSGRGTDTQYF. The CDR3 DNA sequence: TGTGCCAGCAGCTTAGTGGGTAGCGGGAGGGGGACAGATACGCAGTATTTT.

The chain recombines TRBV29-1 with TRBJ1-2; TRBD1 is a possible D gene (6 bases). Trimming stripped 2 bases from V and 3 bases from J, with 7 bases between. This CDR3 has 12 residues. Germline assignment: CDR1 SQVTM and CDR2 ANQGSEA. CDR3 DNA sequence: TGCAGCGTTGAAAGGGGGTACTATGGCTACACCTTC. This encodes CSVERGYYGYTF.

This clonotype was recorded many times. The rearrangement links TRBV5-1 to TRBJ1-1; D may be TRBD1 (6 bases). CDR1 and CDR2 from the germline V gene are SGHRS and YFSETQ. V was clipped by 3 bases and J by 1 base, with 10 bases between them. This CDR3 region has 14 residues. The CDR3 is CASSWGHPNTEAFF. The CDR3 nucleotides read TGCGCCAGCAGCTGGGGACACCCGAACACTGAAGCTTTCTTT.

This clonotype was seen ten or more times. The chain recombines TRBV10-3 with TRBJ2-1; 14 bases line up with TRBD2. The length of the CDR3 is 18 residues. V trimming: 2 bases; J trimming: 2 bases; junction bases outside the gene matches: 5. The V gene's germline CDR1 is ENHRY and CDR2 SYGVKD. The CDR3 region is CAISEPGLAGEAYNEQFF. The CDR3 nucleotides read TGTGCCATCAGTGAGCCGGGACTAGCGGGAGAAGCCTACAATGAGCAGTTCTTC.

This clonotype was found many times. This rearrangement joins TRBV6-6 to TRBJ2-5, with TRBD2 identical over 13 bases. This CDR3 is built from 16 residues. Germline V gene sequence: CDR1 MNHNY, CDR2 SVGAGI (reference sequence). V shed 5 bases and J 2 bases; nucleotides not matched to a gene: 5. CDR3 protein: CASSRTSGRGQETQYF. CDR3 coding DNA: TGTGCCAGCAGTCGGACTAGCGGGAGAGGTCAAGAGACCCAGTACTTC.

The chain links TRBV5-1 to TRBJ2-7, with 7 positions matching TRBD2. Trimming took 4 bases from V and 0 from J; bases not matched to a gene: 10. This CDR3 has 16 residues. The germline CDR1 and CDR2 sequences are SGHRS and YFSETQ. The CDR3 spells CASSGAGTTDSYEQYF. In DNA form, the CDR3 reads TGCGCCAGCAGCGGGGCTGGGACTACGGACTCCTACGAGCAGTACTTC.

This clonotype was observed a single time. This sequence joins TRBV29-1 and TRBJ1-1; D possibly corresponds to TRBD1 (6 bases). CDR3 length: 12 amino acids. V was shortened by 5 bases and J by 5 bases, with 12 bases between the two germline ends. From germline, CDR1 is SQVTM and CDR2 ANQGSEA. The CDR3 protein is CSVTGRGTEAFF. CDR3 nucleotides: TGCAGCGTTACAGGGCGGGGGACTGAAGCTTTCTTT.

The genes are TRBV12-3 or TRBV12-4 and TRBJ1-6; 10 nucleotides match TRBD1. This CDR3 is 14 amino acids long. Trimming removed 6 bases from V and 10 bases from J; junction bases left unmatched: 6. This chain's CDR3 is CASSKDRGQSPLHF. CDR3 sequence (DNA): TGTGCCAGCAGCAAAGACAGGGGGCAATCACCCCTCCACTTT.

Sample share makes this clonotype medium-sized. The CDR3 sequence is CASRSVAEPGTQYF. DNA of the CDR3: TGTGCCAGCAGATCCGTAGCTGAACCGGGGACCCAGTACTTC. The rearrangement links TRBV7-9 to TRBJ2-5; the D is unclear. The germline V gene has CDR1 SEHNR and CDR2 FQNEAQ (reference sequence). The CDR3 contains 14 residues. V was pared by 6 bases and J by 7 bases, with 18 bases between. Based on the CDR3 plus reference TRBV7-9 and TRBJ2-5, the full variable domain is DTGVSQNPRHKITKRGQNVTFRCDPISEHNRLYWYRQTLGQGPEFLTYFQNEAQLEKSRLLSDRFSAERPKGSFSTLEIQRTEQGDSAMYLCASRSVAEPGTQYFGPGTRLLVL.

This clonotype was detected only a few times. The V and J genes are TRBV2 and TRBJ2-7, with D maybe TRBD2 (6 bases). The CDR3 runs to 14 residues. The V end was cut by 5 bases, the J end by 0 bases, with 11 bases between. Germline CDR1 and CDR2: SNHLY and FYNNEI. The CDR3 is CASSRGGFSYEQYF. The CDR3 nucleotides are TGTGCCAGCAGTCGGGGAGGCTTCTCCTACGAGCAGTACTTC.

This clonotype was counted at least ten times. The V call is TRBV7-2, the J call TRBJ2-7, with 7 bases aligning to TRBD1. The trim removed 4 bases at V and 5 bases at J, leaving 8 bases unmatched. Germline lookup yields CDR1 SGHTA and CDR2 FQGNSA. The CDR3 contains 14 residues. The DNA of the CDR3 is TGTGCCAGCAGCTCCTACAGGGGTATCGACGAGCAGTACTTC. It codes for CASSSYRGIDEQYF. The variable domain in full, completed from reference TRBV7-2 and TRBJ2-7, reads GAGVSQSPSNKVTEKGKDVELRCDPISGHTALYWYRQSLGQGLEFLIYFQGNSAPDKSGLPSDRFSAERTGGSVSTLTIQRTQQEDSAVYLCASSSYRGIDEQYFGPGTRLTVT.

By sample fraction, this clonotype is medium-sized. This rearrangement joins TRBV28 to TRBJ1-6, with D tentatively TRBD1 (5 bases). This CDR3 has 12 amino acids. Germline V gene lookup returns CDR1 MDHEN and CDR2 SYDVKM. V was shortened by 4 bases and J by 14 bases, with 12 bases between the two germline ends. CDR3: CASSSLRGALHF. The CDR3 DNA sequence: TGTGCCAGCAGTTCTCTGAGGGGAGCCCTCCACTTT.

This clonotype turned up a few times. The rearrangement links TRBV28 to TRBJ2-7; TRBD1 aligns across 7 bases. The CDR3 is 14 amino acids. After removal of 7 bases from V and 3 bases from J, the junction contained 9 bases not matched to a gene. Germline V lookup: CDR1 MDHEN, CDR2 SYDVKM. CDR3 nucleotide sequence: TGTGCCAGCACCCTTTTCGGGGACAGCTACGAGCAGTACTTC. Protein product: CASTLFGDSYEQYF.

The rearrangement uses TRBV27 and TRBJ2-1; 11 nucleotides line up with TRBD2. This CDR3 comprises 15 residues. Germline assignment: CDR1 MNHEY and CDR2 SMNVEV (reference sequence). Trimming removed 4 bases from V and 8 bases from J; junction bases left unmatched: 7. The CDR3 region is CASSSKLAGAHEQFF. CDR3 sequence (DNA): TGTGCCAGCAGTTCGAAACTAGCGGGAGCGCATGAGCAGTTCTTC.

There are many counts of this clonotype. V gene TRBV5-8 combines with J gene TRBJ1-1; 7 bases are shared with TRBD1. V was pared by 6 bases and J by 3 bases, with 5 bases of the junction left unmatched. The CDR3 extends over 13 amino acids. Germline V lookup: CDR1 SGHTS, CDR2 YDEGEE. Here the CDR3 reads CASTRTGYTEAFF. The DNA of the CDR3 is TGTGCCAGCACCCGGACAGGATACACTGAAGCTTTCTTT. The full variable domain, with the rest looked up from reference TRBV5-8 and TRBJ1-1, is EAGVTQSPTHLIKTRGQQATLRCSPISGHTSVYWYQQALGLGLQFLLWYDEGEERNRGNFPPRFSGRQFPNYSSELNVNALELEDSALYLCASTRTGYTEAFFGQGTRLTVV.

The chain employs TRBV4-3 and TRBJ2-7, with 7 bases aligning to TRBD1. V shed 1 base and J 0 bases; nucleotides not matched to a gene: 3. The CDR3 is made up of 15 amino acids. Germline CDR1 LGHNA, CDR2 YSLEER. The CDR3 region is CASSQVPGGSYEQYF. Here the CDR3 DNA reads TGCGCCAGCAGCCAAGTCCCAGGGGGCTCCTACGAGCAGTACTTC.

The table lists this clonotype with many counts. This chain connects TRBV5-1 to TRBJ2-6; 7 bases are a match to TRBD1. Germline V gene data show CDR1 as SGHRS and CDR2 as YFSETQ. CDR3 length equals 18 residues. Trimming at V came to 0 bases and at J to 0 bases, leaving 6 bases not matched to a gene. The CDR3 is CASSLAGTASSGANVLTF. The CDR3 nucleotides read TGCGCCAGCAGCTTGGCCGGGACAGCCAGCTCTGGGGCCAACGTCCTGACTTTC.

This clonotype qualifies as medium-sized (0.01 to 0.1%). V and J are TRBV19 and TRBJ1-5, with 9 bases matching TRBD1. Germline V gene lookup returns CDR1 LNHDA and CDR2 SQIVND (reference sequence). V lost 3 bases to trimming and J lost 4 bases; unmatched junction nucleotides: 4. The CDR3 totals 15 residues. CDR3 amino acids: CASSISDRGNQPQHF. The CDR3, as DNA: TGTGCCAGTAGTATCTCGGACAGGGGAAATCAGCCCCAGCATTTT.

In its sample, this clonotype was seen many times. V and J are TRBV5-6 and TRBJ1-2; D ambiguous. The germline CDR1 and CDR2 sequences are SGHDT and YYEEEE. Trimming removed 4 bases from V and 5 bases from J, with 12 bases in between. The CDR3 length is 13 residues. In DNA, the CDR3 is TGTGCCAGCAGCGAGATTACTGGATATGGCTACACCTTC. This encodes CASSEITGYGYTF.

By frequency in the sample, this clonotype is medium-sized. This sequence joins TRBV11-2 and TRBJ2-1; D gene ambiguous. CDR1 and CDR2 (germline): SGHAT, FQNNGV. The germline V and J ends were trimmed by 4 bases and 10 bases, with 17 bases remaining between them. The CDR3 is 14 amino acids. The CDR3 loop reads CASSSLARFREQFF. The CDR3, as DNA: TGTGCCAGCAGCTCCCTGGCGCGGTTCCGGGAGCAGTTCTTC.